A selection of T cell receptor beta chains follows, all from one sample in a study of blood T cell repertoires in COVID-19. TCRdb's table, derived via immunoSEQ multiplex PCR, lists solely in-frame clones and lacks some. The repertoire holds 50,000 to 70,000 clones, with approximately 86% as singletons. Sequenced material: peripheral blood. The receptors come from a human donor with active COVID-19. The donor label of this sample is uncertain. Both conserved end residues are part of each CDR3. A D gene is named only where the DNA matches it firmly. Size values are once, few and many counts, or a class for expanded clones, and some rows have none.

v_gene: TRBV9; abundance: .; d_gene: TRBD2; j_gene: TRBJ2-3; CDR3nt: TGTGCCAGCAGCGTGGGAGGGGACACAGATACGCAGTATTTT; CDR3aa: CASSVGGDTDTQYF
v_gene: TRBV7-3; abundance: .; d_gene: .; j_gene: TRBJ2-2; CDR3nt: TGTGCCAGCAGCTTAACCCCAGGGGAGACCGGGGAGCTGTTTTTT; CDR3aa: CASSLTPGETGELFF
v_gene: TRBV5-1; abundance: .; d_gene: TRBD2; j_gene: TRBJ2-7; CDR3nt: TGCGCCAGCAGCTTGGGTCGCGGGAGTGCGGACGAGCAGTACTTC; CDR3aa: CASSLGRGSADEQYF
v_gene: TRBV5-1; abundance: .; d_gene: TRBD1; j_gene: TRBJ2-3; CDR3nt: TGCGCCAGCAGCTCACTCGGGACAGGGAACACAGATACGCAGTATTTT; CDR3aa: CASSSLGTGNTDTQYF
v_gene: TRBV4-3; abundance: .; d_gene: TRBD1; j_gene: TRBJ1-4; CDR3nt: TGCGCCAGCAGCCAAGGGGCCAGGGGGGCAACTAATGAAAAACTGTTTTTT; CDR3aa: CASSQGARGATNEKLFF
v_gene: TRBV28; abundance: .; d_gene: TRBD1; j_gene: TRBJ2-6; CDR3nt: TGTGCCAGCAGCACCACTCAGGGGGCTGGGGCCAACGTCCTGACTTTC; CDR3aa: CASSTTQGAGANVLTF
v_gene: TRBV2; abundance: .; d_gene: TRBD1; j_gene: TRBJ1-4; CDR3nt: TGTGCCAGCAGGGCGGACAGGGCCCTTGAAAAACTGTTTTTT; CDR3aa: CASRADRALEKLFF
v_gene: TRBV7-8; abundance: .; d_gene: TRBD1; j_gene: TRBJ1-5; CDR3nt: TGTGCCAGCAGCTCGGGACAGGGAACTAATCAGCCCCAGCATTTT; CDR3aa: CASSSGQGTNQPQHF
v_gene: TRBV7-3; abundance: .; d_gene: .; j_gene: TRBJ2-5; CDR3nt: TGTGCCAGCAGCTTCGTGAGAGGGGAGACCCAGTACTTC; CDR3aa: CASSFVRGETQYF
v_gene: TRBV5-5; abundance: once; d_gene: .; j_gene: TRBJ1-1; CDR3nt: TGTGCCAGCAGCGACACAGGGTGGTATGAGAACACTGAAGCTTTCTTT; CDR3aa: CASSDTGWYENTEAFF
v_gene: TRBV7-9; abundance: few; d_gene: TRBD1; j_gene: TRBJ1-1; CDR3nt: TGTGCCAGCAGCCACACAGGGGGAAACACTGAAGCTTTCTTT; CDR3aa: CASSHTGGNTEAFF
v_gene: TRBV29-1; abundance: .; d_gene: TRBD2; j_gene: TRBJ2-7; CDR3nt: TGCAGCGTTGAACCCGCCGGACTAGAGGAGCAGTACTTC; CDR3aa: CSVEPAGLEEQYF
v_gene: TRBV30; abundance: once; d_gene: TRBD2; j_gene: TRBJ2-1; CDR3nt: TGTGCCTGGAGTGTAAAGGCGGGGGTTGAATTCTTC; CDR3aa: CAWSVKAGVEFF
v_gene: TRBV7-9; abundance: .; d_gene: .; j_gene: TRBJ1-4; CDR3nt: TGTGCCAGCAGCTTCGGCCCAGCGCTCGTTAATGAAAAACTGTTTTTT; CDR3aa: CASSFGPALVNEKLFF
v_gene: TRBV5-1; abundance: .; d_gene: .; j_gene: TRBJ1-2; CDR3nt: TGCGCCAGCAGCTTTGACACAAGGGGTGGCTACACCTTC; CDR3aa: CASSFDTRGGYTF
v_gene: TRBV7-9; abundance: once; d_gene: .; j_gene: TRBJ2-5; CDR3nt: TGTGCCAGCAGCCCCTCCGGGTGGGAGACCCAGTACTTC; CDR3aa: CASSPSGWETQYF
v_gene: TRBV11-3; abundance: .; d_gene: .; j_gene: TRBJ1-4; CDR3nt: TGTGCCAGCAGCTTAGGACTAGGGGACGGAAGTGAAAAACTGTTTTTT; CDR3aa: CASSLGLGDGSEKLFF
v_gene: TRBV5-1; abundance: .; d_gene: .; j_gene: TRBJ2-5; CDR3nt: TGCGCCAGCAGTCCCACAGGACTAAGCCAAGAGACCCAGTACTTC; CDR3aa: CASSPTGLSQETQYF
v_gene: TRBV2; abundance: .; d_gene: TRBD2; j_gene: TRBJ2-3; CDR3nt: TGTGCCAGCTCGAGGACTAGGAGCACAGATACGCAGTATTTT; CDR3aa: CASSRTRSTDTQYF
v_gene: TRBV19; abundance: .; d_gene: .; j_gene: TRBJ2-2; CDR3nt: TGTGCCAGTAGTATATTCCGGGGAATTGGGAACACCGGGGAGCTGTTTTTT; CDR3aa: CASSIFRGIGNTGELFF
v_gene: TRBV6-5; abundance: .; d_gene: .; j_gene: TRBJ1-2; CDR3nt: TGTGCCAGCACCCTTACAACAGCGGGAGAAGGAGGCTACACCTTC; CDR3aa: CASTLTTAGEGGYTF
v_gene: TRBV11-2; abundance: .; d_gene: .; j_gene: TRBJ2-5; CDR3nt: TGTGCCAGCAGCCCGGGGTATTTCGGGAGTCGACCCCAAGAGACCCAGTACTTC; CDR3aa: CASSPGYFGSRPQETQYF
v_gene: TRBV9; abundance: .; d_gene: TRBD1; j_gene: TRBJ2-1; CDR3nt: TGTGCCAGCACCCAGGGACAGAAGTACAATGAGCAGTTCTTC; CDR3aa: CASTQGQKYNEQFF
v_gene: TRBV11-3; abundance: .; d_gene: TRBD1; j_gene: TRBJ2-7; CDR3nt: TGTGCCAGCAGCTCCGGGACAGGGGGGACCTACGAGCAGTACTTC; CDR3aa: CASSSGTGGTYEQYF
v_gene: TRBV5-5; abundance: .; d_gene: .; j_gene: TRBJ1-1; CDR3nt: TGTGCCAGCAGCCCCCGGGGGACTGAAGCTTTCTTT; CDR3aa: CASSPRGTEAFF
v_gene: TRBV2; abundance: once; d_gene: .; j_gene: TRBJ2-5; CDR3nt: TGTGCCAGCAGGACCTTGGGGGGAGCCGAACAAGAGACCCAGTACTTC; CDR3aa: CASRTLGGAEQETQYF
v_gene: TRBV30; abundance: .; d_gene: .; j_gene: TRBJ2-7; CDR3nt: TGTGCCTGGAAGGTCGAGCTAGGCCCTTCGGGGGAGCAGTACTTC; CDR3aa: CAWKVELGPSGEQYF
v_gene: TRBV27; abundance: .; d_gene: .; j_gene: TRBJ2-6; CDR3nt: TGTGCCAGCAGTTCCTTGGGAGACTCTGGGGCCAACGTCCTGACTTTC; CDR3aa: CASSSLGDSGANVLTF
v_gene: TRBV6-1; abundance: .; d_gene: .; j_gene: TRBJ2-3; CDR3nt: TGTGCCAGCAGTGAGGAGGGGACTCGTTCGCTTACGCAGTATTTT; CDR3aa: CASSEEGTRSLTQYF
v_gene: TRBV3-1/TRBV3-2; abundance: .; d_gene: .; j_gene: TRBJ2-6; CDR3nt: TGTGCCAGCAGCCAATGGGACAATTCGCGACGGGCCAACGTCCTGACTTTC; CDR3aa: CASSQWDNSRRANVLTF
v_gene: TRBV2; abundance: .; d_gene: TRBD1; j_gene: TRBJ1-5; CDR3nt: TGTGCCAGCAGTGAAGAACAGGGGGGCAATCAGCCCCAGCATTTT; CDR3aa: CASSEEQGGNQPQHF
v_gene: TRBV20-1; abundance: .; d_gene: .; j_gene: TRBJ2-1; CDR3nt: TGCAGTGCCTCGGTCGAGCAGGAACAGTTCTTC; CDR3aa: CSASVEQEQFF
v_gene: TRBV9; abundance: .; d_gene: TRBD2; j_gene: TRBJ2-3; CDR3nt: TGTGCCAGCAGAGCGGGATCGGATACGCAGTATTTT; CDR3aa: CASRAGSDTQYF
v_gene: TRBV25-1; abundance: .; d_gene: TRBD1; j_gene: TRBJ1-1; CDR3nt: TGTGCCAGCAGTAAGCAGGGGGCCACTGAAGCTTTCTTT; CDR3aa: CASSKQGATEAFF
v_gene: TRBV19; abundance: .; d_gene: TRBD1; j_gene: TRBJ1-6; CDR3nt: TGTGCCAGTAGTCATCCGCCCACAGGGGCTAGGAATTCACCCCTCCACTTT; CDR3aa: CASSHPPTGARNSPLHF
v_gene: TRBV24-1; abundance: .; d_gene: .; j_gene: TRBJ2-1; CDR3nt: TGTGCCACCAGTGATTCCGGCCGGGGTGGCAATGAGCAGTTCTTC; CDR3aa: CATSDSGRGGNEQFF
v_gene: TRBV10-3; abundance: once; d_gene: TRBD1; j_gene: TRBJ1-6; CDR3nt: TGTGCCATCAGTGAGTCAGTGACAGGGGGCATGATGTCCTATAATTCACCCCTCCACTTT; CDR3aa: CAISESVTGGMMSYNSPLHF
v_gene: TRBV7-6; abundance: .; d_gene: .; j_gene: TRBJ2-2; CDR3nt: TGTGCCAGCAGCTATAATTCCCGACAGGCCGCGAACACCGGGGAGCTGTTTTTT; CDR3aa: CASSYNSRQAANTGELFF